A single sample is the source of the 2 T cell receptor beta chains below, sequenced in a study of beta chain features in type 1 diabetes. Their specific antigens are unknown. General study points: Type 1 diabetes patients had moderately but significantly shorter TCRB CDR3s in all four CD4+ subsets.

As every portion of the isolated RNA was reverse transcribed, the sequencing read expressed TCRB transcripts. The assay was immunoSEQ multiplex PCR, and TCRdb's table has in-frame clones only and misses some. The sample has 600,000 or so clones, roughly 12% seen once. The sample taken for sequencing was naive CD4+ T cells from blood. These receptors were obtained from a man aged 25-45 years with type 1 diabetes.

This clone was counted between two and nine times. The J gene is TRBJ2-1, the V gene TRBV30; D may match TRBD1 or TRBD2 (6 bases each). The CDR3 contains 12 residues. In germline, CDR1 is GTSNPN, CDR2 SVGIG (reference sequence). The CDR3: CAGGSGYNEQFF. The DNA of the CDR3 is TGTGCAGGGGGGTCCGGCTACAATGAGCAGTTCTTC.

This chain links TRBV28 with TRBJ1-4, with D unresolved. The CDR3 length is 13 residues. Germline V gene data show CDR1 as MDHEN and CDR2 as SYDVKM. Between the trimmed V and J ends, which lost 6 bases and 8 bases, there was a span of 13 bases. The CDR3 region is CASSSIRGEKLFF. CDR3 coding DNA: TGTGCCAGCAGCTCGATTCGTGGGGAAAAACTGTTTTTT. Full variable domain (outside the CDR3, taken from reference TRBV28 and TRBJ1-4): DVKVTQSSRYLVKRTGEKVFLECVQDMDHENMFWYRQDPGLGLRLIYFSYDVKMKEKGDIPEGYSVSREKKERFSLILESASTNQTSMYLCASSSIRGEKLFFGSGTQLSVL.